These 22 T cell receptor beta chains were all obtained from the same sample, sequenced in a study of T cell responses to AZD1222 COVID-19 vaccine. Sequencing was performed with immunoSEQ multiplex PCR; in TCRdb, only in-frame clones are kept and a portion is missing. The repertoire holds 100,000 to 150,000 clones, with roughly 93% as singletons. The sample here was peripheral blood, taken 28 days after the second AZD1222 dose. These receptors were collected from an adult who received the AZD1222 COVID-19 vaccine.

This chain links TRBV28 with TRBJ1-2; D ambiguous. CDR3 length equals 12 residues. Trimming cost V 1 base and J 4 bases, with 4 bases left between them. Germline-derived CDR1 and CDR2 are MDHEN and SYDVKM. The CDR3 sequence: CASSLSVYGYTF. As DNA, the CDR3 is TGTGCCAGCAGTTTATCCGTCTATGGCTACACCTTC.

The chain joins TRBV18 to TRBJ2-7, with a weak D call TRBD2 (6 bases). Germline V lookup: CDR1 KGHSH, CDR2 LQKENI. The V and J ends lost 0 bases and 0 bases respectively, with 6 bases between them. The CDR3 totals 14 residues. The CDR3 DNA reads TGTGCCAGCTCACCACCTAGCGGCTCCTACGAGCAGTACTTC. Amino acids: CASSPPSGSYEQYF.

The rearrangement links TRBV11-1 to TRBJ2-7; 11 positions match TRBD2. The CDR3 sequence is 14 residues long. Germline CDR1 SGHAT, CDR2 FQDESV (reference sequence). With 2 bases clipped from V and 4 bases from J, the junction kept 1 base outside the gene matches. CDR3 region: CASSLLAGGYEQYF. Here the CDR3 DNA reads TGTGCCAGCAGCTTATTAGCGGGAGGGTACGAGCAGTACTTC.

The chain recombines TRBV2 with TRBJ2-2, with TRBD1 identical over 9 bases. After removal of 7 bases from V and 4 bases from J, the junction contained 7 bases not matched to a gene. CDR1 SNHLY and CDR2 FYNNEI come from the germline V gene. The CDR3 is made up of 15 amino acids. CDR3 sequence reads: CASKTGTGSTGELFF. The CDR3 coding sequence is TGTGCCAGCAAAACCGGGACAGGGTCCACCGGGGAGCTGTTTTTT.

This chain joins TRBV28 and TRBJ2-7; D assignment may be TRBD1 or TRBD2 (5 bases each). This CDR3 is built from 15 residues. In germline, CDR1 is MDHEN, CDR2 SYDVKM. V dropped 6 bases and J dropped 5 bases, with 20 bases sitting between them. Here the CDR3 DNA reads TGTGCCAGCAGCCAACCGGCCGAAGGGACCCACGAGCAGTACTTC. This sequence encodes CASSQPAEGTHEQYF.

This chain connects TRBV7-7 to TRBJ2-1, with D unresolved. Germline V gene data show CDR1 as SSHAT and CDR2 as FNYEAQ (reference sequence). V gave up 8 bases and J gave up 5 bases, with 16 bases separating them. This CDR3 is built from 14 residues. CDR3 sequence: CASLLGYVDNEQFF. CDR3 in DNA: TGTGCCAGCCTTTTAGGTTACGTGGACAATGAGCAGTTCTTC.

The rearrangement joins TRBV6-5 to TRBJ1-4, with unresolved D. In germline, CDR1 is MNHEY, CDR2 SVGAGI. The CDR3 length is 13 residues. V shed 5 bases and J shed 8 bases, with 12 bases lying between them. The chain's CDR3 is CASSREAAEKLFF. CDR3 in DNA: TGTGCCAGCAGTAGGGAGGCGGCCGAAAAACTGTTTTTT.

This clone is a singleton in its sample. The rearrangement links TRBV24-1 to TRBJ2-1, with a weak D call TRBD2 (5 bases). The germline CDR1 and CDR2 sequences are KGHDR and SFDVKD. Trimming took off 4 bases at V and 0 bases at J, with 12 bases between the two ends. This CDR3 spans 16 amino acids. The CDR3 sequence is CATSDPSGYSYNEQFF. The DNA for the CDR3 is TGTGCCACCAGTGACCCCAGCGGATACTCCTACAATGAGCAGTTCTTC.

This clone was detected once. The chain is built from TRBV20-1 and TRBJ1-2; unclear D gene. V gave up 3 bases and J gave up 4 bases, with 9 bases separating them. This CDR3 has 12 amino acids. The germline CDR1 and CDR2 sequences are DFQATT and SNEGSKA (reference sequence). CDR3 sequence (DNA): TGCAGTGCTAGTGTGACCCCCTATGGCTACACCTTC. It specifies CSASVTPYGYTF.

This sequence joins TRBV5-1 and TRBJ1-2, with 8 nucleotides matching TRBD1. This CDR3 has 14 amino acids. J lost 6 bases, V lost 1 base, and 5 bases had no gene match. The germline gives CDR1 SGHRS, CDR2 YFSETQ. In DNA, the CDR3 is TGCGCCAGCAGCTTGCTAGGACAGGGCCATGGCTACACCTTC. Encoded protein: CASSLLGQGHGYTF.

The V call is TRBV2, the J call TRBJ2-5; tentatively, D is TRBD1 (5 bases). CDR3 size: 14 residues. CDR1 SNHLY and CDR2 FYNNEI come from the germline V gene. Trimming stripped 3 bases from V and 5 bases from J, with 13 bases between. As DNA, the CDR3 is TGTGCCAGCAGTGATAGACAGAGAATGGAGACCCAGTACTTC. Amino acid sequence: CASSDRQRMETQYF.

V gene TRBV18 combines with J gene TRBJ1-4; 7 nucleotides line up with TRBD1. Germline V gives CDR1 KGHSH, CDR2 LQKENI. After removal of 6 bases from V and 5 bases from J, the junction contained 3 bases not matched to a gene. The CDR3 runs 13 residues. This chain's CDR3 is CASSSGQNEKLFF. The CDR3 DNA reads as TGTGCCAGCTCCTCGGGACAGAATGAAAAACTGTTTTTT.

V gene TRBV5-8 combines with J gene TRBJ1-4, with TRBD1 identical over 7 bases. CDR1 is SGHTS, CDR2 YDEGEE, per germline. After removal of 4 bases from V and 8 bases from J, the junction contained 8 bases not matched to a gene. The CDR3 runs to 14 residues. The CDR3 bases are TGTGCCAGCAGCATGACAGGGAGGCACGAAAAACTGTTTTTT. Its translation is CASSMTGRHEKLFF.

The chain couples TRBV7-2 to TRBJ1-2, with D uncertain. The length of the CDR3 is 12 residues. V was pared by 2 bases and J by 5 bases, with 6 bases between. Germline lookup yields CDR1 SGHTA and CDR2 FQGNSA. CDR3 region: CASSLNLYGYTF. The DNA of the CDR3 is TGTGCCAGCAGCTTAAATCTTTATGGCTACACCTTC.

The gene calls are TRBV5-1 and TRBJ2-6; D might be TRBD2 (6 bases). V was cut by 1 base and J by 2 bases, with 10 bases left in between. The CDR3 spans 16 residues. Germline V lookup: CDR1 SGHRS, CDR2 YFSETQ. The CDR3 sequence is CASSLTGSTGANVLTF. CDR3 in DNA: TGCGCCAGCAGCTTGACCGGGAGCACTGGGGCCAACGTCCTGACTTTC.

This clone was observed once. The rearrangement uses TRBV5-1 and TRBJ1-2, with D unclear. Germline loops: CDR1 SGHRS, CDR2 YFSETQ. This CDR3 spans 11 amino acids. The V and J ends lost 1 base and 7 bases respectively, with 5 bases between them. CDR3 in amino acids: CASSLNGGYTF. CDR3 in DNA: TGCGCCAGCAGCTTGAACGGTGGCTACACCTTC.

This chain joins TRBV4-1 and TRBJ1-5; weak D call: TRBD1 (6 bases). Looked up from germline, CDR1 is MGHRA and CDR2 is YSYEKL. The V and J ends lost 6 bases and 6 bases respectively, with 18 bases between them. This CDR3 has 15 amino acids. CDR3 sequence: CASSPVGGGGQPQHF. The CDR3 DNA follows: TGCGCCAGCAGTCCTGTGGGGGGGGGCGGTCAGCCCCAGCATTTT.

The rearrangement joins TRBV28 to TRBJ1-2, with D unresolved. Germline CDR1 and CDR2: MDHEN and SYDVKM. The CDR3 runs 13 residues. Deletions cut 7 bases from V and 4 bases from J, with 13 bases between. In DNA form, the CDR3 reads TGTGCCAGCACCTCCCACGGATTCTATGGCTACACCTTC. It specifies CASTSHGFYGYTF.

The chain joins TRBV29-1 to TRBJ1-4; D possibly corresponds to TRBD1 (5 bases). This CDR3 comprises 12 residues. V lost 4 bases and J lost 5, with 8 bases in between. Germline V gene sequence: CDR1 SQVTM, CDR2 ANQGSEA. The CDR3 coding sequence is TGCAGCGTTGCTCGGGGGAATGAAAAACTGTTTTTT. This translates into CSVARGNEKLFF.

The V call is TRBV5-1, the J call TRBJ1-4; no clear D. V gave up 5 bases and J gave up 0 bases, with 14 bases separating them. The CDR3 loop spans 16 amino acids. CDR1 is SGHRS, CDR2 YFSETQ, per germline. CDR3 sequence: CASRVGESATNEKLFF. The CDR3 DNA sequence: TGCGCCAGCAGGGTGGGAGAATCGGCAACTAATGAAAAACTGTTTTTT.

This chain links TRBV21-1 with TRBJ2-7; the tabulated D call, TRBD1, remains unverified against the DNA. TRBV21-1 is a documented pseudogene. CDR3 size: 16 residues. Written as DNA, the CDR3 is TGTGCCAGCAGCAAAGGAGGGGACAGGGCTTCCTACGAGCAGTACTTC. This encodes CASSKGGDRASYEQYF.

The chain links TRBV6-5 to TRBJ2-3, with 16 bases aligning to TRBD2. The V and J ends lost 6 bases and 8 bases, in that order; junction bases with no gene match: 5. The V gene's germline CDR1 is MNHEY and CDR2 SVGAGI. The CDR3 covers 15 residues. CDR3 bases: TGTGCCAGCAGGGGACTAGCGGGAGGGCCGGGTACGCAGTATTTT. This sequence encodes CASRGLAGGPGTQYF.